The T cell receptor beta chain under discussion was sequenced for a study of cytomegalovirus exposure and HLA in healthy donors (dated by TCRdb to 2016 to 2017). In terms of the full investigation: An earlier analysis of several hundred of the donors reported about 300 Gb of sequence data and some 110 million unique TCR beta sequences obtained from some 200 million T cells. Roughly 300 gigabases of sequencing data and tens of millions of unique TCR sequences were included in an early release covering roughly 700 HLA-typed donors. Of the approximately 400 genotyped donors, 70% to 90% were placed in the genetic ancestry cluster associated with self-reported Caucasian donors. The aim of the study was to test whether cataloging public T cell receptors could identify signatures of past pathogen exposure. The study profiled the T cell repertoires of under 850 subjects by immunosequencing and related them to cytomegalovirus serostatus. Along with the roughly 670-subject first cohort, a separate validation cohort of some 130 different subjects was used. The study combined high-throughput TCR immunosequencing, statistical association of individual TCRs with disease status, and machine learning to predict cytomegalovirus infection status. In a later analysis, previously published TCR beta repertoires from 550 to 750 donors were re-analyzed and high-resolution HLA genotyping was added so that TCR occurrence patterns could be studied. In the later analysis, no new phenotypic data were used to find candidate immune exposures; instead, reliance was placed on TCR beta sequences and their occurrence across donors. To decide whether each TCR beta V gene segment behaved as functional or pseudogenic, an earlier analysis of some 570 of the donors relied on high-throughput TCR beta sequencing. Donor age, sex, ethnicity and CMV serostatus were compiled together with the repertoire data. In a later genetic analysis, genome-wide SNP genotypes for about 60% of the 666 donors were used, and that subset was treated as a discovery cohort. All discovery cohort repertoires had been generated on a single sequencing platform. Class I and class II HLA loci were covered by the typing at four-digit resolution. Typing coverage differed by locus: A, B, C, DRB1 and DQB1 were typed in roughly 629-630 donors, DQA1 in 500 to 550, DPA1 in roughly 590, and DPB1 in about 450. Four or five DR-DQ haplotypes were handled as single units for association and clustering, since linkage in the cohort was strong. Across 300 to 500 genotyped donors of the cohort, an average of roughly 230,000 unique TCR beta nucleotide sequences per donor were sequenced, and approximately 17% of those sequences were non-productive.

Trimming leaves V shorter by 5 bases and J shorter by 5 bases, with the junction holding 10 bases beyond the gene matches. Taken from the germline V gene (reference sequence), the CDR1 and CDR2 loops are SEHNR and FQNEAQ. The CDR3 starts with the cysteine, ends with the phenylalanine, and has 17 residues. This entry keeps only the CDR3 DNA: 51 bases, framed from base 1. Receptors were amplified or captured by the immunoSEQ multiplex PCR assay. For the multiplex PCR, a mixture combining 60 forward primers for TCR Vbeta segments and 13 reverse primers for TCR Jbeta segments was used. A multiplex PCR assay on genomic DNA amplified the CDR3 region of rearranged TCR beta genes. Amplified TCR beta libraries were sequenced as 87-base-pair reads on the Illumina HiSeq System. The paper's data handling went like this. A later analysis counted approximately 84 million unique TCR beta chains across the 500 to 850 repertoires, and about 10 million of these chains were shared by at least two donors. Raw reads were error-corrected and collapsed into unique sequences by a nearest-neighbor algorithm in which closely related sequences were merged to remove PCR and sequencing errors. To assign V, D and J gene segments, CDR3 sequences were aligned to IMGT reference sequences. For a sequence to be retained, a match of at least six nucleotides to both a V gene segment and a J gene segment was required. Rearrangements were classified as productive when the CDR3 lacked stop codons and remained in frame with V and J, and all other rearrangements were classified as non-productive. Following IMGT convention, CDR3 was defined as the stretch from the second conserved V-encoded cysteine up to the conserved J-encoded phenylalanine. Sequences without an unambiguous match to a single V gene segment were excluded from the earlier analysis of approximately 600 of the donors. An earlier analysis of several hundred of the donors called V segments functional above 56.7% productive rearrangements and segregating when the between-donor standard deviation exceeded 5%. A statistical classification framework was built to diagnose cytomegalovirus status from the catalog of TCR beta chain sequences. In a later analysis, V and J genes were assigned by comparing TCR nucleotide sequences against IMGT/GENE-DB human TR gene sequences. Using the TCRdist pipeline, a later analysis assigned CDR3 sequences along with most-parsimonious VDJ recombination scenarios. A later analysis defined each TCR beta chain by its CDR3 amino acid sequence plus V-gene family, and excluded reads lacking a unique V-gene family. As a way to deal with suspected cross-contamination and a sequencing artifact, a later analysis dropped over 550 nucleotide sequences that were highly shared and had low generation probability. In a later analysis, a clonal expansion index for each public chain was calculated from normalized within-repertoire ranks of inferred template counts. Generation probabilities in a later analysis came from a VDJ recombination model fitted to out-of-frame rearrangements, and those results were checked against IGoR. Hypergeometric tests were used in a later analysis to score TCR-TCR, TCR-HLA and TCR-CMV co-occurrence, with a repertoire-size bias correction applied to the TCR pairs. False discovery rates were estimated in a later analysis by permuting HLA or CMV assignments 20 times. In a later analysis, co-occurring TCRs were grouped using DBSCAN, with TCRdist sequence similarity added in when clustering inside HLA-allele-positive subsets. Repertoires with fewer than 30,000 or more than 120,000 public chains were left out of co-occurrence clustering, as were about 5 repertoires with anomalous nucleotide sharing. Here the immuneACCESS table is served through TCRdb, limited to in-frame sequences with V and J called. Missing clones are a known gap in these copies; in checked studies unresolved V genes cover under half, and the rest lacks a known reason. V and J calls plus clone size are reproduced from that table; the DNA served to infer D and trimming. For this sample the table gives about 110,000 clones, of which roughly 70% were detected only once. The leading ten clones occupy 12% to 15% of the sample.

The cohort consisted of more than 650 healthy bone marrow donors. At the time of sampling, all cohort members were nominally healthy, though unrecorded immune exposures were likely present. The donor tested CMV seropositive, placing the donor among the approximately 290 seropositive members of the cohort. Each donor provided a peripheral blood sample, and peripheral blood mononuclear cells were used for TCR beta sequencing. The Qiagen DNeasy Blood Extraction Kit was used to extract genomic DNA from the blood cell samples. Results and caveats for the whole study, not just this receptor: The authors suggested that the approach could potentially be extended to other disease states and immunological phenotypes. According to a later analysis, parvovirus B19, influenza, CMV and Epstein-Barr virus appeared linked to several top co-occurrence clusters. Only TCR beta chains were sequenced in this cohort, and the absence of alpha or paired-chain data limited detectable features. When HLA alleles, especially DR and DQ, strongly co-occurred, attributing TCR associations to individual alleles was difficult. In vitro tests confirmed that a few of the cytomegalovirus-associated TCR beta chains recognize cytomegalovirus antigens. A later analysis found that HLA-associated TCR beta chains were more clonally expanded and had lower generation probabilities than equally common non-associated chains. A group of highly shared sequence variants was considered likely to be a technical artifact of the sequencing pipeline. The earlier analysis of approximately 590 of the donors excluded about 16 rarely observed V segments, including chromosome 9 orphons, because counts were too low. In a later genetic analysis, fewer N-insertions in productive TCRs were reported among donors in an Asian-associated ancestry cluster than the roughly 700-donor mean. According to a later analysis, TCR association rates differed among HLA loci, with DRB1 alleles showing the most associated TCRs and HLA-C alleles showing the fewest. The only immune exposure information available for the cohort was CMV serostatus. Broadly in line with IMGT annotations, most TCR beta V segments showed up in productive rearrangements about 87% or about 30% of the time in an earlier analysis of around 600 of the donors. In a later analysis, most CMV-associated TCR beta chains were found to appear HLA-restricted, with HLA associations seemingly driven largely by CMV exposure. Some IMGT-functional V segments, including TRBV6-2 and TRBV6-3, could not be distinguished by the 87-base-pair reads and were therefore excluded. Cytomegalovirus status was reported to be diagnosed by the classifier with high specificity and sensitivity in both the original and validation cohorts. A later analysis associated about 17,000 TCR beta sequences with specific HLA alleles at a false discovery rate of 0.05. Because HLA typing was missing for some donors at each locus, association tests included only the typed subset. V-gene and J-gene trimming of TCR beta chains was associated with a missense DCLRE1C variant in a later genetic analysis, and the association was replicated in an independent cohort. Presence/absence analyses assumed roughly uniform sequencing depth across donors, an assumption that may not hold. The study listed 164 TCR beta chains as associated with cytomegalovirus. Across donors, most TCR sequences were observed very rarely, whereas some public TCRs were present in many individuals. Correlated functional status among segregating V segments might reflect linkage disequilibrium, but an unknown experimental factor could not be ruled out. A further reported finding was that TCR beta sequences accurately predicted the HLA-A and HLA-B alleles for most subjects in the first cohort.

Note on this clone: Its antigen remains unidentified. The record has no base qualities; no much larger clone is one base away.

This clonotype was obtained from a middle-aged woman in good health and CMV-seropositive. The chain employs TRBV7-9 and TRBJ2-2; the central 11 bases match TRBD1. Material: PBMCs. The CDR3 region reads CASSPLGQGAGTGELFF. The DNA sequence follows: TGTGCCAGCAGCCCTCTCGGACAGGGGGCGGGTACCGGGGAGCTGTTTTTT.